This T cell receptor beta chain was identified during a study of OX40 agonist ivuxolimab in advanced cancers. Study details: Previous treatment with anti-PD-1, anti-PD-L1 or anti-CTLA-4 therapy was allowed; less than 45% had received some.

Of note for this clone: Its matching antigen is unknown.

Study-wide points: In CD8+ T cells, expanded clones were on average more numerous than in CD4+.

The CDR3 runs 16 residues. Germline V gives CDR1 SGHAT, CDR2 FQNNGV. Trimming removed 0 bases from V and 0 bases from J, with 12 bases in between. Measured with immunoSEQ multiplex PCR; TCRdb has only the in-frame clones, and not every one. This sample yields roughly 48,000 clones, of which roughly 91% are seen a single time; around a third belongs to the top ten. This TCR derives from an adult with an advanced solid tumor such as melanoma, head and neck, liver or kidney cancer. The chain uses TRBV11-2 and TRBJ2-7; unclear D gene. This specimen consisted of CD4+ or CD8+ T cells sorted from blood, obtained in a trial of the OX40 agonist ivuxolimab. The CDR3 bases are TGTGCCAGCAGCTTAGAGGCAGCCCTTAGCTCCTACGAGCAGTACTTC. The encoded protein is CASSLEAALSSYEQYF.